Listed below are T cell receptor beta chains from one sample, sequenced in a study of T cell responses to AZD1222 COVID-19 vaccine. TCRdb keeps only in-frame clones here, not all; method: immunoSEQ multiplex PCR. Here the sample spans around 94,000 clones, roughly nine tenths being singletons. Sequencing used peripheral blood, obtained on day 0 of AZD1222 vaccination. These TCRs come from an adult in good health. Both conserved end residues are part of each CDR3. A D gene is named only where the DNA matches it firmly. Size tells how often a clone was seen (once, few, many) or the class of an expanded clone, and some rows leave it out.

TRBV12-3/TRBV12-4	TRBJ1-1	TRBD1	-	CASGVTGGTEAFF	TGTGCCAGCGGCGTCACAGGGGGTACTGAAGCTTTCTTT
TRBV5-1	TRBJ2-5	-	-	CASSREQETQYF	TGCGCCAGCAGCAGGGAACAAGAGACCCAGTACTTC
TRBV28	TRBJ1-6	-	-	CASSIPTGSPLHF	TGTGCCAGCAGTATACCAACGGGTTCACCCCTCCACTTT
TRBV21-1	TRBJ1-2	-	-	CASSTRDRQRPNYGYTF	TGTGCCAGCAGCACCCGGGACAGACAAAGACCTAACTATGGCTACACCTTC
TRBV9	TRBJ2-3	TRBD2	once	CASSATSGGPDTQYF	TGTGCCAGCAGCGCGACTAGCGGGGGGCCAGATACGCAGTATTTT
TRBV28	TRBJ2-1	-	-	CASSLALGSHNEQFF	TGTGCCAGCAGTTTAGCGCTAGGGAGCCACAATGAGCAGTTCTTC
TRBV6-5	TRBJ1-2	-	-	CASSYPGNYGYTF	TGTGCCAGCAGTTACCCGGGGAACTATGGCTACACCTTC
TRBV13	TRBJ2-5	TRBD2	-	CASSPGLAGKGEETQYF	TGTGCCAGCAGCCCGGGACTAGCGGGGAAGGGCGAGGAGACCCAGTACTTC
TRBV27	TRBJ1-2	-	-	CASSLFNNVNYGYTF	TGTGCCAGCAGTTTATTCAACAATGTGAACTATGGCTACACCTTC
TRBV2	TRBJ1-5	TRBD1	-	CASTVTGGSNQPQHF	TGTGCCAGCACCGTGACAGGGGGGAGCAATCAGCCCCAGCATTTT
TRBV29-1	TRBJ1-1	TRBD1	-	CSGWTGQMNTEAFF	TGCAGCGGGTGGACAGGACAAATGAACACTGAAGCTTTCTTT
TRBV10-2	TRBJ2-5	-	-	CASSGDLLVETQYF	TGCGCCAGCAGTGGGGACCTCCTGGTTGAGACCCAGTACTTC
TRBV12-3/TRBV12-4	TRBJ2-3	-	-	CASSLTDTQYF	TGTGCCAGCAGCCTCACAGATACGCAGTATTTT
TRBV10-3	TRBJ1-2	TRBD1	-	CAISEAGRGEHGYTF	TGTGCCATCAGTGAGGCCGGCAGGGGGGAGCATGGCTACACCTTC
TRBV23-1	TRBJ2-7	-	-	CASSHWGRNEQYF	TGCGCCAGCAGTCACTGGGGCCGGAACGAGCAGTACTTC
TRBV10-3	TRBJ2-7	TRBD1	-	CAISERSGGTGDHEQYF	TGTGCCATCAGTGAGAGGTCCGGGGGGACAGGGGACCACGAGCAGTACTTC
TRBV15	TRBJ1-1	TRBD1	-	CATSRQTGAGEAFF	TGTGCCACCAGCAGACAGACAGGGGCAGGGGAAGCTTTCTTT
TRBV28	TRBJ1-2	TRBD1	-	CASSVPGQLLWGYTF	TGTGCCAGCAGTGTGCCGGGACAGCTCCTTTGGGGCTACACCTTC
TRBV12-3/TRBV12-4	TRBJ1-5	TRBD1	-	CASSPGQGRHF	TGTGCCAGCAGTCCCGGACAGGGGCGGCATTTT
TRBV7-2	TRBJ1-6	-	-	CASSLFMSSYNSPLHF	TGTGCCAGCAGCTTATTCATGAGCTCCTATAATTCACCCCTCCACTTT
TRBV5-6	TRBJ2-2	-	-	CASSLWRRELFF	TGTGCCAGCAGCTTGTGGCGGAGGGAGCTGTTTTTT
TRBV6-5	TRBJ1-6	-	-	CASTPQGLSPLHF	TGTGCCAGCACCCCCCAAGGTCTCTCACCCCTCCACTTT
TRBV3-1/TRBV3-2	TRBJ2-7	-	-	CASSQGVGTRYYEQYF	TGTGCCAGCAGCCAAGGCGTCGGGACTCGTTACTACGAGCAGTACTTC
TRBV5-3	TRBJ1-5	-	-	CEGGVQPQHF	TGCGAGGGGGGGGTGCAGCCCCAGCATTTT
TRBV9	TRBJ1-2	-	-	CASSVGQHGYTF	TGTGCCAGCAGCGTAGGACAGCATGGCTACACCTTC
TRBV6-4	TRBJ1-6	TRBD1	-	CASNRTGLSPLHF	TGTGCCAGCAACCGGACAGGGCTGTCACCCCTCCACTTT
TRBV27	TRBJ2-7	-	-	CASSLRDPISYEQYF	TGTGCCAGCAGTTTACGGGACCCGATATCCTACGAGCAGTACTTC
TRBV7-2	TRBJ1-4	-	-	CASKQGNEKLFF	TGTGCCAGCAAGCAGGGTAATGAAAAACTGTTTTTT
TRBV10-3	TRBJ1-6	TRBD1	once	CAIKSRGMDSPLHF	TGTGCCATAAAATCCAGGGGGATGGACTCACCCCTCCACTTT
TRBV6-5	TRBJ1-2	-	-	CASSYFGAGRYGYTF	TGTGCCAGCAGTTACTTCGGGGCAGGGAGGTATGGCTACACCTTC
TRBV6-2/TRBV6-3	TRBJ2-7	-	-	CASSYLPGSNEQYF	TGTGCCAGCAGTTACCTCCCGGGTAGTAACGAGCAGTACTTC
TRBV15	TRBJ2-4	-	-	CATSRDRVNQEYF	TGTGCCACCAGCAGAGATCGGGTCAACCAAGAGTACTTC
TRBV10-3	TRBJ2-4	-	-	CAISDTKGFSKNIQYF	TGTGCCATCAGTGACACCAAGGGGTTCTCCAAAAACATTCAGTACTTC
TRBV4-1	TRBJ1-1	-	-	CASSHPGEATEAFF	TGCGCCAGCAGCCATCCAGGGGAGGCCACTGAAGCTTTCTTT
TRBV7-2	TRBJ2-3	TRBD2	-	CASSPSGGATDTQYF	TGTGCCAGCAGCCCGAGCGGGGGTGCTACAGATACGCAGTATTTT
TRBV5-4	TRBJ1-1	-	-	CASSLGGLEAFF	TGTGCCAGCAGCTTGGGGGGACTTGAAGCTTTCTTT
TRBV5-6	TRBJ1-2	TRBD1	-	CASSLGQGGYGYTF	TGTGCCAGCAGCTTGGGACAGGGAGGCTATGGCTACACCTTC
TRBV12-3/TRBV12-4	TRBJ2-6	-	-	CASSPSGANVLTF	TGTGCCAGCAGCCCATCCGGGGCCAACGTCCTGACTTTC
TRBV19	TRBJ2-4	-	-	CASSQDLAKNIQYF	TGTGCCAGTAGTCAGGATCTAGCCAAAAACATTCAGTACTTC
TRBV7-9	TRBJ2-1	TRBD2	once	CASSARTSGEYNEQFF	TGTGCCAGCAGCGCCCGGACTAGCGGGGAGTACAATGAGCAGTTCTTC
TRBV10-3	TRBJ2-1	-	-	CAISAQGSHNEQFF	TGTGCCATCAGCGCACAGGGAAGCCACAATGAGCAGTTCTTC
TRBV7-2	TRBJ2-3	TRBD2	-	CASSQLAGAGTDTQYF	TGTGCCAGCAGCCAATTAGCGGGGGCGGGCACAGATACGCAGTATTTT
TRBV6-6	TRBJ1-5	-	-	CASSYRQGGGQPQHF	TGTGCCAGCAGTTATCGGCAGGGAGGAGGTCAGCCCCAGCATTTT
TRBV5-4	TRBJ2-7	-	-	CASSLLLSEQYF	TGTGCCAGCAGCTTACTACTCTCCGAGCAGTACTTC
TRBV7-2	TRBJ2-1	-	few	CASSPSSGTNVGVNEQFF	TGTGCCAGCAGCCCTTCTTCCGGGACCAACGTAGGGGTCAATGAGCAGTTCTTC
TRBV9	TRBJ2-1	-	-	CASSGAGYNEQFF	TGTGCCAGCAGCGGGGCGGGGTACAATGAGCAGTTCTTC
TRBV5-1	TRBJ1-1	-	-	CASSSSGFNTEAFF	TGCGCCAGCAGCTCAAGTGGGTTTAACACTGAAGCTTTCTTT
TRBV19	TRBJ2-7	TRBD1	-	CASSLGQTYEQYF	TGTGCCAGTAGTCTGGGACAGACCTACGAGCAGTACTTC
TRBV7-3	TRBJ1-6	-	-	CASSPAPGNGSPLHF	TGTGCCAGCAGCCCCGCCCCAGGGAACGGATCACCCCTCCACTTT
TRBV7-9	TRBJ2-7	-	-	CASSLWQGAKREQYF	TGTGCCAGCAGCTTATGGCAGGGTGCTAAACGGGAGCAGTACTTC
TRBV25-1	TRBJ1-1	-	-	CASSDTGENTEAFF	TGTGCCAGCAGTGATACGGGAGAGAACACTGAAGCTTTCTTT
TRBV4-3	TRBJ1-4	-	-	CASSQALRKKLFF	TGCGCCAGCAGCCAGGCACTGCGCAAAAAACTGTTTTTT
TRBV15	TRBJ1-1	-	-	CATSPNLGYRTEAFF	TGTGCCACCAGCCCCAACCTGGGCTATAGGACTGAAGCTTTCTTT
TRBV6-4	TRBJ2-3	-	-	CASSPGLSTDTQYF	TGTGCCAGCAGTCCGGGACTTAGCACAGATACGCAGTATTTT
TRBV11-2	TRBJ1-1	-	-	CASSLRSLGSRGGNTEAFF	TGTGCCAGCAGCTTAAGAAGTCTCGGGTCCAGGGGCGGGAACACTGAAGCTTTCTTT
TRBV13	TRBJ1-1	TRBD1	-	CASSMDREDTEAFF	TGTGCCAGCAGCATGGACAGGGAGGACACTGAAGCTTTCTTT
TRBV19	TRBJ2-7	TRBD1	once	CASARDRVGEQYF	TGTGCCAGTGCCCGGGACAGGGTTGGAGAGCAGTACTTC
TRBV4-1	TRBJ1-4	TRBD1	-	CASSSRDRGKYSEKLFF	TGCGCCAGCAGCTCCCGGGACAGGGGAAAGTATAGTGAAAAACTGTTTTTT
TRBV7-8	TRBJ1-2	TRBD1	-	CASSSGQGEYGYTF	TGTGCCAGCAGCTCGGGACAGGGGGAATATGGCTACACCTTC
TRBV7-8	TRBJ2-3	-	-	CASSLLTRATDTQYF	TGTGCCAGCAGCTTATTAACTAGGGCCACAGATACGCAGTATTTT